This T cell receptor beta chain derives from a study of blood T cells in healthy people across ages. Unmatched junction bases numbered 5, after V lost 4 bases and J lost 1 base. Germline lookup yields CDR1 LGHDT and CDR2 YNNKEL (reference sequence). The CDR3 consists of 15 residues. Through a sample-barcoded 5' primer and a J-beta primer mix, a second PCR was run for roughly 7 to 11 cycles. TCRdb fed the 5' RACE reads into MiXCR, producing one record per CDR3 protein. The repertoire holds around 1,800,000 distinct CDR3 sequences, with about two fifths as singletons. The source material was blood. The rearrangement links TRBV3-1 to TRBJ2-7, with 9 bases aligning to TRBD1. This TCR came from a human donor in good health. CDR3 nucleotide sequence: TGTGCCAGCAGCCCCATGGGACAGGGATCCTACGAGCAGTACTTC. It yields the protein CASSPMGQGSYEQYF.